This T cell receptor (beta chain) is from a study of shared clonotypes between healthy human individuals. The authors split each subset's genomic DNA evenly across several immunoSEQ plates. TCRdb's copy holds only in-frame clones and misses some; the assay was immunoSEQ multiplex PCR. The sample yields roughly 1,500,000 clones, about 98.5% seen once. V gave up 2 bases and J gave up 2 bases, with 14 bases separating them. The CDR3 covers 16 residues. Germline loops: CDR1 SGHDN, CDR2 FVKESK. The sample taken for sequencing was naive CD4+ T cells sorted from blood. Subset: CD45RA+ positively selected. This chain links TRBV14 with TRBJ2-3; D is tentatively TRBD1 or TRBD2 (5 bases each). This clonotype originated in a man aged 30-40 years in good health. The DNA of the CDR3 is TGTGCCAGCAGCCAAAGGGGACCTACCGTCACAGATACGCAGTATTTT. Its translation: CASSQRGPTVTDTQYF.